These 27 T cell receptor beta chains came from one sample sequenced in a study of T cell responses to AZD1222 COVID-19 vaccine. The data were produced by immunoSEQ multiplex PCR, yet TCRdb's version contains in-frame clones alone and is incomplete. The sample shows about 190,000 clones, approximately 91% of them seen only once. Sequences were derived from peripheral blood, sampled on day 0 of AZD1222 vaccination. The receptors shown here come from an adult in good health.

The CDR3 region has the DNA TGTGCCAGCAGTCGGAACAATGAGCAGTTCTTC. It codes for CASSRNNEQFF. V usage is TRBV6-2 or TRBV6-3 and J usage is TRBJ2-1; D is unresolved. CDR1 and CDR2 from the germline V gene are MNHEY and SVGEGT. CDR3 size: 11 residues. Trimming cost V 5 bases and J 5 bases, with 4 bases left between them.

This chain connects TRBV7-3 to TRBJ2-3; tentative D call: TRBD1 (7 bases). The CDR3 extends over 14 amino acids. The germline CDR1 and CDR2 sequences are SGHTA and FQGTGA. V was shortened by 8 bases and J by 4 bases, with 16 bases between the two germline ends. The CDR3 sequence is CASAPGGSPDTQYF. For the CDR3, the DNA is TGTGCCAGCGCCCCAGGGGGGTCTCCAGATACGCAGTATTTT. The full variable domain, in which reference TRBV7-3 and TRBJ2-3 provide the parts outside the CDR3, is GAGVSQTPSNKVTEKGKYVELRCDPISGHTALYWYRQSLGQGPEFLIYFQGTGAADDSGLPNDRFFAVRPEGSVSTLKIQRTERGDSAVYLCASAPGGSPDTQYFGPGTRLTVL.

The rearrangement joins TRBV27 to TRBJ1-2, with a possible D match to TRBD1 (5 bases). This CDR3 is built from 14 residues. Germline loops: CDR1 MNHEY, CDR2 SMNVEV (reference sequence). V lost 5 bases and J lost 1, with 11 bases in between. The CDR3 loop is CASSRGKSNYGYTF. CDR3 sequence (DNA): TGTGCCAGCAGTAGGGGAAAGAGTAACTATGGCTACACCTTC.

CDR3 region: CASSRSGAVTYEQYF. The DNA for the CDR3 is TGTGCCAGCAGTCGTTCCGGGGCTGTGACCTACGAGCAGTACTTC. V and J are TRBV27 and TRBJ2-7; perhaps D is TRBD1 or TRBD2 (5 bases each). Germline values: CDR1 MNHEY, CDR2 SMNVEV (reference sequence). The CDR3 totals 15 residues. V shed 5 bases and J shed 2 bases, with 16 bases lying between them.

The chain uses TRBV12-5 and TRBJ2-2, with 8 positions matching TRBD1. This CDR3 comprises 15 residues. Germline CDR1 reads LGHNT; CDR2 reads FRNRAP. J gave up 4 bases and V 3 bases, and 4 bases lay outside the gene matches. The CDR3 protein is CASGFAGGSTGELFF. As DNA, the CDR3 is TGTGCTAGTGGTTTCGCAGGGGGCAGCACCGGGGAGCTGTTTTTT. The variable domain in full, completed from reference TRBV12-5 and TRBJ2-2, reads DARVTQTPRHKVTEMGQEVTMRCQPILGHNTVFWYRQTMMQGLELLAYFRNRAPLDDSGMPKDRFSAEMPDATLATLKIQPSEPRDSAVYFCASGFAGGSTGELFFGEGSRLTVL.

The chain recombines TRBV27 with TRBJ2-2, with D hard to call. Germline CDR1 and CDR2: MNHEY and SMNVEV (reference sequence). The CDR3 extends over 16 amino acids. Trimming stripped 5 bases from V and 1 base from J, with 14 bases between. The DNA of the CDR3 is TGTGCCAGCAGTCCCCCGGCCATCTGGAACACCGGGGAGCTGTTTTTT. Its protein product is CASSPPAIWNTGELFF.

This clone was counted only a few times. CDR3 sequence (DNA): TGTGCCAGCAGCCAAGGACTTTTAGGAACGCGGGGGAACACTGAAGCTTTCTTT. This codes for CASSQGLLGTRGNTEAFF. The V call is TRBV14, the J call TRBJ1-1; D call uncertain. In germline, CDR1 is SGHDN, CDR2 FVKESK. Between the trimmed V and J ends, which lost 1 base and 1 base, there was a span of 19 bases. The CDR3 has 18 amino acids.

The chain recombines TRBV5-4 with TRBJ2-1; 7 bases agree with TRBD1. J lost 10 bases, V lost 0 bases, and 13 bases had no gene match. CDR3 length: 16 residues. Germline CDR1 reads SGHNT; CDR2 reads YYREEE (reference sequence). CDR3 region: CASSLGAGQEGIEQFF. CDR3 in DNA: TGTGCCAGCAGCTTGGGGGCAGGACAGGAAGGGATAGAGCAGTTCTTC.

This clone has only a few counts. The CDR3 bases are TGTGCCAGCAGCTTAGGTGGGGATTCCCTCGAGCAGTACTTC. Translated, it gives CASSLGGDSLEQYF. The chain joins TRBV7-7 to TRBJ2-7; the D is unclear. Trimming pared 1 base from V and 6 bases from J, leaving 13 bases between. The CDR3 is made up of 14 amino acids. Germline-derived CDR1 and CDR2 are SSHAT and FNYEAQ (reference sequence).

As DNA, the CDR3 is TGTGCCAGCTCTAATACAGAAGATGGCTACACCTTC. Encoded protein: CASSNTEDGYTF. V is TRBV6-5 and J is TRBJ1-2; D is unclear. CDR3 length: 12 residues. Trimming pared 8 bases from V and 6 bases from J, leaving 13 bases between. The germline V gene has CDR1 MNHEY and CDR2 SVGAGI.

The rearrangement links TRBV10-3 to TRBJ1-2; D unresolved. The CDR3 runs to 14 residues. Trimming left V 10 bases short and J 4 bases short, with 19 bases between. CDR1 and CDR2 (germline): ENHRY, SYGVKD. The CDR3 region has the DNA TGTGCCAGCAGCCAGGAGCTCGAGGTCTATGGCTACACCTTC. Its translation is CASSQELEVYGYTF.

This clone was seen more than once but under ten times. The rearrangement links TRBV5-1 to TRBJ1-5; TRBD1 matches at 9 bases. Germline lookup yields CDR1 SGHRS and CDR2 YFSETQ. V dropped 3 bases and J dropped 7; count of bases not matched to a gene: 5. The CDR3 spans 14 residues. In DNA form, the CDR3 reads TGCGCCAGCAGCTCGACAGGGGGTAACCAGCCCCAGCATTTT. Residues: CASSSTGGNQPQHF.

The V gene is TRBV4-2, the J gene TRBJ2-1, with D uncertain. CDR1 and CDR2 (germline): LGHNA, YNFKEQ. V was clipped by 0 bases and J by 6 bases, with 6 bases between them. This CDR3 contains 13 residues. CDR3 in DNA: TGTGCCAGCAGCCAAGATCGGCCCAATGAGCAGTTCTTC. Residues: CASSQDRPNEQFF.

With respect to this clone: One junction end disagrees with the germline gene, perhaps due to a read error. The chain has TRBV18 and TRBJ2-5; D is perhaps TRBD1 (5 bases). The germline gives CDR1 KGHSH, CDR2 LQKENI. The CDR3 is 15 amino acids. In nucleotides, the CDR3 is TGTGCCGGCTCACGATCGGCAGGGAACCAAGAGACCCAGTACTTC. Its protein is CAGSRSAGNQETQYF.

This clone was observed a few times. The V and J genes are TRBV6-5 and TRBJ2-1; the D is unclear. The V end lost 0 bases, the J end lost 9 bases, and 9 bases lay between the germline ends. CDR3 length equals 13 residues. The germline V gene has CDR1 MNHEY and CDR2 SVGAGI. The DNA for the CDR3 is TGTGCCAGCAGTTACTCGATGGGCGGTGAGCAGTTCTTC. Translating it yields CASSYSMGGEQFF.

The CDR3 DNA sequence: TGTGCCAGCAGCCAAGTCAGGGGCCGGGGCGAGCAGTACTTC. Protein: CASSQVRGRGEQYF. The V call is TRBV3-1 (or the pseudogene TRBV3-2), the J call TRBJ2-7; possibly TRBD1 for D (6 bases). The CDR3 runs 14 residues. CDR1 LGHDT and CDR2 YNNKEL come from the germline V gene (reference sequence). V was shortened by 1 base and J by 6 bases, with 13 bases between the two germline ends.

J is TRBJ1-2 and V is TRBV18; no firm D call. Trimming took 4 bases from V and 4 from J, leaving 10 bases between them. CDR3 length: 13 residues. CDR1 and CDR2 (germline): KGHSH, LQKENI. The CDR3 loop is CASSLSAPYGYTF. Here the CDR3 DNA reads TGTGCCAGCTCACTCTCGGCCCCCTATGGCTACACCTTC.

This clone was seen a single time. The rearrangement joins TRBV13 to TRBJ2-7, with 11 bases that match TRBD1. This CDR3 has 14 amino acids. The germline CDR1 and CDR2 sequences are PRHDT and FYEKMQ (reference sequence). V was pared by 5 bases and J by 5 bases, with 5 bases of the junction left unmatched. The chain's CDR3 is CASSPGQGADEQYF. The CDR3 bases are TGTGCCAGCAGCCCCGGACAGGGGGCTGACGAGCAGTACTTC.

This chain links TRBV19 with TRBJ1-5; D is unresolved. The germline V gene has CDR1 LNHDA and CDR2 SQIVND (reference sequence). V was clipped by 3 bases and J by 0 bases, with 3 bases between them. CDR3 length: 13 amino acids. The CDR3 DNA reads TGTGCCAGTAGTATGATTAGCAATCAGCCCCAGCATTTT. Translated: CASSMISNQPQHF.

Note on this clone: It is unclear where the CDR3 begins or ends on the DNA, so no DNA is shown, and the CDR3 is as TCRdb lists it. The J gene is TRBJ1-1, the V gene TRBV5-6. Germline V gene sequence: CDR1 SGHDT, CDR2 YYEEEE. A total of 12 residues make up the CDR3, ends included. CDR3 protein: CASSFWGRGIFF.

The rearrangement joins TRBV7-2 to TRBJ2-5, with 8 positions matching TRBD2. V lost 1 base to trimming and J lost 4 bases; unmatched junction nucleotides: 2. This CDR3 has 14 amino acids. CDR1 and CDR2 from the germline V gene are SGHTA and FQGNSA. CDR3 sequence (DNA): TGTGCCAGCAGCTTAGTCGCGGGGGGAGAGACCCAGTACTTC. Its protein is CASSLVAGGETQYF.

This chain joins TRBV6-5 and TRBJ2-1, with 8 nucleotides matching TRBD2. Germline V gene lookup returns CDR1 MNHEY and CDR2 SVGAGI. The V segment lost 6 bases and the J segment 0 bases; nucleotides outside the gene matches: 1. This CDR3 has 14 amino acids. The CDR3 DNA reads TGTGCCAGCAGCGGGGGGGGCTCCTACAATGAGCAGTTCTTC. Translating gives CASSGGGSYNEQFF.

This chain connects TRBV4-1 to TRBJ1-6; D unclear. This CDR3 is 15 amino acids long. V lost 2 bases to trimming and J lost 2 bases, with 7 bases between them. The V gene's germline CDR1 is MGHRA and CDR2 YSYEKL. The CDR3 region is CASSQFDTYNSPLHF. The DNA of the CDR3 is TGCGCCAGCAGCCAATTCGACACCTATAATTCACCCCTCCACTTT.

The chain links TRBV19 to TRBJ1-2, with TRBD1 matching 9 bases. Per germline, CDR1 LNHDA and CDR2 SQIVND (reference sequence). V trimming: 5 bases; J trimming: 4 bases; junction bases outside the gene matches: 11. CDR3 length: 16 amino acids. This CDR3 reads CASSQDTGGTFYGYTF. CDR3 in DNA: TGTGCCAGTAGTCAGGATACAGGGGGCACGTTCTATGGCTACACCTTC.

This chain joins TRBV7-7 and TRBJ1-4, with D unresolved. This CDR3 contains 16 residues. V was shortened by 3 bases and J by 0 bases, with 11 bases between the two germline ends. Germline CDR1 reads SSHAT; CDR2 reads FNYEAQ (reference sequence). The CDR3 loop reads CASSLGSRATNEKLFF. The CDR3 bases are TGTGCCAGCAGCTTGGGGAGCCGGGCAACTAATGAAAAACTGTTTTTT.

The chain links TRBV25-1 to TRBJ2-2; 7 bases fit TRBD1. The CDR3 spans 14 residues. Germline trimming cut 7 bases from V and 6 bases from J; bases unmatched to any gene: 8. Germline CDR1 reads MGHDK; CDR2 reads SYGVNS. CDR3 nucleotide sequence: TGTGCCAGCACCAAAACAGGGGAAGCCGGGGAGCTGTTTTTT. Translating gives CASTKTGEAGELFF.

This clone was recorded once. The chain joins TRBV29-1 to TRBJ2-7, with D perhaps matching TRBD2 (6 bases). CDR1 is SQVTM, CDR2 ANQGSEA, per germline. The CDR3 spans 13 residues. CDR3 in DNA: TGCAGTTCAGGTGGCGGGGAGGATGGCGAGCAGTACTTC. As protein: CSSGGGEDGEQYF.